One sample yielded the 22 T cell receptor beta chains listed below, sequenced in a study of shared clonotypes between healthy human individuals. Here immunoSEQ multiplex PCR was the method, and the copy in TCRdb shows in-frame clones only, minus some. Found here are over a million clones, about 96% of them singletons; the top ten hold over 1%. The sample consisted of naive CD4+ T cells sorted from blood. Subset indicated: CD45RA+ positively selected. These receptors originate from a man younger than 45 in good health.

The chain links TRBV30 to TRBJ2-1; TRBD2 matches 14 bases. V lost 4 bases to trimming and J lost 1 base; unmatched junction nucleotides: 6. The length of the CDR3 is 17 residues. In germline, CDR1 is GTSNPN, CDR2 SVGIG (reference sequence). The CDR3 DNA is TGTGCCTGGACGGGGACTAGCGGGAGCCAATCCTACAATGAGCAGTTCTTC. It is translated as CAWTGTSGSQSYNEQFF.

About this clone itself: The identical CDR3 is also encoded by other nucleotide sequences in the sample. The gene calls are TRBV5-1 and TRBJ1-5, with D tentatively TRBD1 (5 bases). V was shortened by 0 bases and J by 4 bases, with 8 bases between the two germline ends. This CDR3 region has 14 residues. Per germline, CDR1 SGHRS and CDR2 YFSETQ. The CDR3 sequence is CASSLAGGNQPQHF. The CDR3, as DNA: TGCGCCAGCAGCTTGGCTGGGGGAAATCAGCCCCAGCATTTT.

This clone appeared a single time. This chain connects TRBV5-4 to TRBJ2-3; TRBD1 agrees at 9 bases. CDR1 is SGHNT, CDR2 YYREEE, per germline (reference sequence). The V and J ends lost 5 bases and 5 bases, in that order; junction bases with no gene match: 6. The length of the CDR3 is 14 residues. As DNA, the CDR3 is TGTGCCAGCAGAGGACAGGGGACCGTAGATACGCAGTATTTT. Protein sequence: CASRGQGTVDTQYF.

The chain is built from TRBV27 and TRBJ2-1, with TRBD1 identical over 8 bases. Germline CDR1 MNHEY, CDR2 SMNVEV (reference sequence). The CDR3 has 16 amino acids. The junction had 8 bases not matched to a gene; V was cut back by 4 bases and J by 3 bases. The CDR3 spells CASSSSRDRSYNEQFF. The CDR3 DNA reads TGTGCCAGCAGTTCAAGCCGGGACAGGAGCTACAATGAGCAGTTCTTC.

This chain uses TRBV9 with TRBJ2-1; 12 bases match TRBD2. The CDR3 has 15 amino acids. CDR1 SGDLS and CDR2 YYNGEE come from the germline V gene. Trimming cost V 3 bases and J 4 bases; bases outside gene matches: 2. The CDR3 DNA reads TGTGCCAGCAGCGGGACTAGCGGGGCTTACAATGAGCAGTTCTTC. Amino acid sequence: CASSGTSGAYNEQFF.

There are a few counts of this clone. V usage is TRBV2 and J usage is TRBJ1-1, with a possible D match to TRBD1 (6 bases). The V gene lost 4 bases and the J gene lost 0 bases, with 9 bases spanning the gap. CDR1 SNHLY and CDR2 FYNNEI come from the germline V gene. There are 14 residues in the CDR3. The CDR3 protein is CASSGRDMNTEAFF. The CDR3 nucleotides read TGTGCCAGCAGTGGGAGGGACATGAACACTGAAGCTTTCTTT.

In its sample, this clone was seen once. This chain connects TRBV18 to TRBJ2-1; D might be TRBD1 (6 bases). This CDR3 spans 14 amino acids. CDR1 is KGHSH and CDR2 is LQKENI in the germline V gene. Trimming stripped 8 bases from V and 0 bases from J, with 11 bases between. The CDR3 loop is CASRGQTSYNEQFF. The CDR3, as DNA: TGTGCCAGCCGAGGACAGACCTCCTACAATGAGCAGTTCTTC.

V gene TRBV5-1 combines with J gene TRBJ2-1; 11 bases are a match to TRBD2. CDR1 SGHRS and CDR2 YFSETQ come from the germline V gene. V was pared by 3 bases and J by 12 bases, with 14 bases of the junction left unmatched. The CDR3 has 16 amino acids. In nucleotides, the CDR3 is TGCGCCAGCAGCTCCGGACTAGCGGGCCCCGAAGCAGGGCAGTTCTTC. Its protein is CASSSGLAGPEAGQFF.

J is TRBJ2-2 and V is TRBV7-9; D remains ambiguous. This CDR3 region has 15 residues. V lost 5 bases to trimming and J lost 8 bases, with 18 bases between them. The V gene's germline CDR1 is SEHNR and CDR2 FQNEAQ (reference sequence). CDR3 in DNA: TGTGCCAGCAGCGCCCATCCCTTACTGGTAGGGGAGCTGTTTTTT. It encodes CASSAHPLLVGELFF.

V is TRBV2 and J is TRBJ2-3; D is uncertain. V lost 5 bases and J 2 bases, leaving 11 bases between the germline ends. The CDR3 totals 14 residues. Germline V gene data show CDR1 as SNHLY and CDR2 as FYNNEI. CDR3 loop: CASSPLRNTDTQYF. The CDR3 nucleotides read TGTGCCAGCAGTCCCCTGCGGAACACAGATACGCAGTATTTT. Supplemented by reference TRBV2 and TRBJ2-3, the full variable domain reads EPEVTQTPSHQVTQMGQEVILRCVPISNHLYFYWYRQILGQKVEFLVSFYNNEISEKSEIFDDQFSVERPDGSNFTLKIRSTKLEDSAMYFCASSPLRNTDTQYFGPGTRLTVL.

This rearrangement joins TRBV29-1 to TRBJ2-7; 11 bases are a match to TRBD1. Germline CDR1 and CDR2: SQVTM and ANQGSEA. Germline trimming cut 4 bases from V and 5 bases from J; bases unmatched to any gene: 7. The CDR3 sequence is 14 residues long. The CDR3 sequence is CSVVGTGGRDEQYF. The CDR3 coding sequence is TGCAGCGTTGTTGGGACAGGGGGTCGTGACGAGCAGTACTTC.

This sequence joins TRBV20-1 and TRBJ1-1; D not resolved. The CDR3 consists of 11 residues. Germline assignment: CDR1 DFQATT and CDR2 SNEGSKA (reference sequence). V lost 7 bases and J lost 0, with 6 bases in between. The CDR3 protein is CSGEMNTEAFF. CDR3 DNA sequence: TGCAGTGGTGAGATGAACACTGAAGCTTTCTTT.

Written as DNA, the CDR3 is TGTGCCAGCTCACCCCCACGACAGGGTGGCTACAATGAGCAGTTCTTC. Protein: CASSPPRQGGYNEQFF. V is TRBV18 and J is TRBJ2-1; 7 positions agree with TRBD1. Germline lookup yields CDR1 KGHSH and CDR2 LQKENI. The CDR3 consists of 16 residues. V lost 3 bases and J lost 3; bases outside the gene matches: 8.

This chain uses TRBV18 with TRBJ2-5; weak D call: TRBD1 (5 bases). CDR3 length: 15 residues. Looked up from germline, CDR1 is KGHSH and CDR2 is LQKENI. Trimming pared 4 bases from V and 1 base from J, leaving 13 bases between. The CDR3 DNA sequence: TGTGCCAGCTCACAAATTACAGGAGTCCAAGAGACCCAGTACTTC. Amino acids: CASSQITGVQETQYF.

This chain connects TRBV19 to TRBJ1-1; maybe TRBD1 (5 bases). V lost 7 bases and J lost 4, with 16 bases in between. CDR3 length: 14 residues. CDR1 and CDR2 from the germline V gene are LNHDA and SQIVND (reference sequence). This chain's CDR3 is CASTRRWGSTEAFF. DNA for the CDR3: TGTGCCAGTACCCGCCGGTGGGGGAGCACTGAAGCTTTCTTT.

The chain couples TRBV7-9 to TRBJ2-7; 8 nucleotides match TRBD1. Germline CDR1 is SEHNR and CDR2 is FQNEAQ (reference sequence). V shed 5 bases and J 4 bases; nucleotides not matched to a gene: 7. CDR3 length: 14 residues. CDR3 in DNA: TGTGCCAGCAGCATACAGGGGGGTTCGTACGAGCAGTACTTC. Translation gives CASSIQGGSYEQYF.

CDR3 residues: CASSLGLGAYEQYF. CDR3 in DNA: TGTGCCAGCTCACTGGGACTAGGGGCCTACGAGCAGTACTTC. The V call is TRBV18, the J call TRBJ2-7, with 8 bases matching TRBD2. The V gene's germline CDR1 is KGHSH and CDR2 LQKENI. The CDR3 is 14 amino acids. Germline trimming cut 4 bases from V and 2 bases from J; bases unmatched to any gene: 4.

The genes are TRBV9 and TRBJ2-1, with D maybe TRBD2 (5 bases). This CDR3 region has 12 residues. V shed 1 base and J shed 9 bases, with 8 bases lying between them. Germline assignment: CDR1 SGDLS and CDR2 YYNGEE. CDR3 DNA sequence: TGTGCCAGCAGCGTAAACAGCGGTGAGCAGTTCTTC. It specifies CASSVNSGEQFF. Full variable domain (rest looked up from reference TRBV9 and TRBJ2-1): DSGVTQTPKHLITATGQRVTLRCSPRSGDLSVYWYQQSLDQGLQFLIQYYNGEERAKGNILERFSAQQFPDLHSELNLSSLELGDSALYFCASSVNSGEQFFGPGTRLTVL.

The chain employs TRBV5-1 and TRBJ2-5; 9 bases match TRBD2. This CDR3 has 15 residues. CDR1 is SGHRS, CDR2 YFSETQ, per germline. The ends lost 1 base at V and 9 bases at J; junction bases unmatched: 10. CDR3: CASSLKPSGVVAQYF. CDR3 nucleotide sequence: TGCGCCAGCAGCTTGAAACCTAGCGGGGTCGTGGCCCAGTACTTC.

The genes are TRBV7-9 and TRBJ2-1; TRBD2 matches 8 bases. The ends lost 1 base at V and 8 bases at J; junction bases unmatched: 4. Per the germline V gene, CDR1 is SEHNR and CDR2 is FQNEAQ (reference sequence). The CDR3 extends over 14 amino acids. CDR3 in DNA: TGTGCCAGCAGCTTAGGGACTAGCAAGGATGAGCAGTTCTTC. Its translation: CASSLGTSKDEQFF. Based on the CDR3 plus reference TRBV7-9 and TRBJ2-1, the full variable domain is DTGVSQNPRHKITKRGQNVTFRCDPISEHNRLYWYRQTLGQGPEFLTYFQNEAQLEKSRLLSDRFSAERPKGSFSTLEIQRTEQGDSAMYLCASSLGTSKDEQFFGPGTRLTVL.

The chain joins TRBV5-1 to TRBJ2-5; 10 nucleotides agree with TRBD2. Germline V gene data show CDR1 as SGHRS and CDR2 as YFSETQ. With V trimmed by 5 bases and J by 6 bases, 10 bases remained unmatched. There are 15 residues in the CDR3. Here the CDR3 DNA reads TGCGCCAGCAGGGACGTGGGGACTAGCGTACAGACCCAGTACTTC. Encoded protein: CASRDVGTSVQTQYF.

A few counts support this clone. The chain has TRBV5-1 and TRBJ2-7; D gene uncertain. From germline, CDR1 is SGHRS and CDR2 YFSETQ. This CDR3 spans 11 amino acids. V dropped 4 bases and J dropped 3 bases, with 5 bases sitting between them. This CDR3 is CASSDYYEQYF. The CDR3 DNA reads TGCGCCAGCAGCGATTACTACGAGCAGTACTTC.